The entry below describes one TCR beta chain. The study drew all its donors from Caucasian adults living in Nashville, Tennessee. Sequencing used immunoSEQ multiplex PCR; TCRdb keeps in-frame clones, though not all of them. Of 2 million to 2.5 million clones listed, 80% to 95% were seen once; the top ten hold around 0.38%. This entry belongs to a study of shared clonotypes between healthy human individuals. Study as a whole: Used for every donor were three CD4 naive, three CD4 memory, two CD8 naive and one CD8 memory plate.

CDR3 length: 14 amino acids. The V gene's germline CDR1 is SEHNR and CDR2 FQNEAQ (reference sequence). After removal of 4 bases from V and 7 bases from J, the junction contained 3 bases not matched to a gene. J is TRBJ2-2 and V is TRBV7-9; TRBD1 matches 10 bases. The sample consisted of naive CD4+ T cells from PBMCs. Subset noted: CD45RA+ positively selected. The clonotype originates from a man younger than 35 in good health. Some clones in this sample may be carry-over from other donors' samples. CDR3 nucleotide sequence: TGTGCCAGCAGCTCGGACAGGGGGAACGGGGAGCTGTTTTTT. Translating gives CASSSDRGNGELFF.